A selection of T cell receptor beta chains follows, all from one sample in a study of blood T cell repertoires in COVID-19. Measured with immunoSEQ multiplex PCR; TCRdb has only the in-frame clones, and not every one. Of roughly 87,000 clones in the sample, roughly 83% are singletons; the top ten hold 17%. The sequencing input was peripheral blood. These receptors were taken from a woman aged 55-70 years with acute or convalescent COVID-19. CDR3s include the opening cysteine and the closing phenylalanine or tryptophan. A D gene is named only where the DNA matches it firmly. Clone size is shown for a subset of rows, as once, few, many or a class of expanded clone.

v_gene: TRBV28
d_gene: NA
j_gene: TRBJ2-2
abundance: NA
CDR3aa: CASKRGYETGELFF
CDR3nt: TGTGCCAGCAAAAGGGGTTATGAAACCGGGGAGCTGTTTTTT

v_gene: TRBV6-2/TRBV6-3
d_gene: NA
j_gene: TRBJ1-5
abundance: NA
CDR3aa: CASSYIVSSGSNQPQHF
CDR3nt: TGTGCCAGCAGTTATATTGTATCTTCGGGAAGCAATCAGCCCCAGCATTTT

v_gene: TRBV4-2
d_gene: TRBD1
j_gene: TRBJ1-1
abundance: NA
CDR3aa: CASSQLRDRWASNTEAFF
CDR3nt: TGTGCCAGCAGCCAACTTCGGGACAGGTGGGCGTCTAACACTGAAGCTTTCTTT

v_gene: TRBV25-1
d_gene: NA
j_gene: TRBJ1-6
abundance: NA
CDR3aa: CASSEGTDYSPLHF
CDR3nt: TGTGCCAGCAGTGAGGGTACAGATTATTCACCCCTCCACTTT

v_gene: TRBV7-8
d_gene: NA
j_gene: TRBJ2-7
abundance: once
CDR3aa: CASSERAGSEQYF
CDR3nt: TGTGCCAGTTCCGAGCGGGCTGGTAGTGAGCAGTACTTC

v_gene: TRBV21-1
d_gene: NA
j_gene: TRBJ1-1
abundance: once
CDR3aa: CASSKERGSLWTNTEAFF
CDR3nt: TGTGCCAGCAGCAAGGAGAGGGGGTCGTTGTGGACGAACACTGAAGCTTTCTTT

v_gene: TRBV5-1
d_gene: TRBD1
j_gene: TRBJ1-1
abundance: NA
CDR3aa: CASRGQGEAFF
CDR3nt: TGCGCCAGCCGAGGACAGGGTGAAGCTTTCTTT

v_gene: TRBV24-1
d_gene: TRBD1
j_gene: TRBJ2-7
abundance: NA
CDR3aa: CATSEGQGYEQYF
CDR3nt: TGTGCCACCAGTGAAGGACAGGGCTACGAGCAGTACTTC

v_gene: TRBV11-3
d_gene: NA
j_gene: TRBJ2-3
abundance: NA
CDR3aa: CASSSFPLPDTQYF
CDR3nt: TGTGCCAGCAGCTCCTTCCCTCTACCCGATACGCAGTATTTT

v_gene: TRBV5-1
d_gene: NA
j_gene: TRBJ2-3
abundance: NA
CDR3aa: CASSLATTTDTDTQYF
CDR3nt: TGCGCCAGCAGCTTGGCTACTACGACCGACACAGATACGCAGTATTTT

v_gene: TRBV6-5
d_gene: TRBD1
j_gene: TRBJ1-5
abundance: NA
CDR3aa: CASRSGGLGNQPQHF
CDR3nt: TGTGCCAGCAGGTCAGGGGGCTTGGGCAATCAGCCCCAGCATTTT

v_gene: TRBV7-9
d_gene: TRBD2
j_gene: TRBJ2-3
abundance: NA
CDR3aa: CASSLGPGGASTDTQYF
CDR3nt: TGTGCCAGCAGCTTAGGGCCCGGGGGGGCCAGCACAGATACGCAGTATTTT

v_gene: TRBV19
d_gene: TRBD1
j_gene: TRBJ1-1
abundance: NA
CDR3aa: CASRTRDRGFF
CDR3nt: TGTGCCAGCCGTACAAGGGACAGGGGTTTCTTT

v_gene: TRBV9
d_gene: NA
j_gene: TRBJ2-1
abundance: NA
CDR3aa: CASSVVGGHYNEQFF
CDR3nt: TGTGCCAGCAGCGTAGTCGGGGGGCACTACAATGAGCAGTTCTTC

v_gene: TRBV29-1
d_gene: TRBD1
j_gene: TRBJ1-1
abundance: NA
CDR3aa: CSVEAGGNTEAFF
CDR3nt: TGCAGCGTTGAGGCAGGGGGGAACACTGAAGCTTTCTTT

v_gene: TRBV4-1
d_gene: NA
j_gene: TRBJ2-3
abundance: NA
CDR3aa: CASSQPGTNTDTQYF
CDR3nt: TGCGCCAGCAGCCAACCCGGGACAAACACAGATACGCAGTATTTT

v_gene: TRBV7-9
d_gene: NA
j_gene: TRBJ1-2
abundance: NA
CDR3aa: CASSHEGSVGVNANYGYTF
CDR3nt: TGTGCCAGCAGCCATGAGGGCAGCGTCGGGGTAAACGCTAACTATGGCTACACCTTC

v_gene: TRBV18
d_gene: NA
j_gene: TRBJ1-2
abundance: NA
CDR3aa: CASSPGRREGGYTF
CDR3nt: TGTGCCAGCTCACCCGGAAGGAGGGAAGGTGGCTACACCTTC

v_gene: TRBV19
d_gene: TRBD1
j_gene: TRBJ1-5
abundance: NA
CDR3aa: CASRDRGVGSNQPQHF
CDR3nt: TGTGCCAGTAGGGACAGGGGGGTCGGTAGCAATCAGCCCCAGCATTTT

v_gene: TRBV28
d_gene: NA
j_gene: TRBJ1-4
abundance: NA
CDR3aa: CASSFGEKLFF
CDR3nt: TGTGCCAGCAGTTTTGGCGAAAAACTGTTTTTT

v_gene: TRBV28
d_gene: NA
j_gene: TRBJ1-3
abundance: NA
CDR3aa: CASSLPGSGNTIYF
CDR3nt: TGTGCCAGCAGCCTCCCCGGGAGTGGAAACACCATATATTTT

v_gene: TRBV19
d_gene: TRBD1
j_gene: TRBJ2-1
abundance: NA
CDR3aa: CASSMGQGARYEQFF
CDR3nt: TGTGCCAGTAGTATGGGACAGGGGGCCCGATATGAGCAGTTCTTC

v_gene: TRBV7-9
d_gene: NA
j_gene: TRBJ2-2
abundance: NA
CDR3aa: CASSERGGRDTGELFF
CDR3nt: TGCGCCAGCAGCGAAAGGGGGGGCCGGGACACCGGGGAGCTGTTTTTT

v_gene: TRBV7-2
d_gene: NA
j_gene: TRBJ2-2
abundance: NA
CDR3aa: CASSLKVAGTGELFF
CDR3nt: TGTGCCAGCAGCTTAAAAGTGGCTGGCACCGGGGAGCTGTTTTTT

v_gene: TRBV2
d_gene: TRBD1
j_gene: TRBJ1-5
abundance: NA
CDR3aa: CASSEGGQFNQPQHF
CDR3nt: TGTGCCAGCAGTGAAGGGGGACAGTTCAATCAGCCCCAGCATTTT

v_gene: TRBV3-1/TRBV3-2
d_gene: NA
j_gene: TRBJ2-1
abundance: once
CDR3aa: CASSPNSVAYNEQFF
CDR3nt: TGTGCCAGCAGCCCCAATAGCGTGGCATACAATGAGCAGTTCTTC

v_gene: TRBV30
d_gene: TRBD1
j_gene: TRBJ1-3
abundance: NA
CDR3aa: CAETGAGNTIYF
CDR3nt: TGTGCGGAAACAGGGGCTGGAAACACCATATATTTT

v_gene: TRBV5-6
d_gene: NA
j_gene: TRBJ2-1
abundance: NA
CDR3aa: CASSRRQGPSSYNEQFF
CDR3nt: TGTGCCAGCAGCCGTCGGCAGGGCCCAAGCTCCTACAATGAGCAGTTCTTC

v_gene: TRBV9
d_gene: NA
j_gene: TRBJ1-1
abundance: NA
CDR3aa: CASSVQGTNTEAFF
CDR3nt: TGTGCCAGCAGCGTCCAGGGGACGAACACTGAAGCTTTCTTT

v_gene: TRBV5-1
d_gene: NA
j_gene: TRBJ1-2
abundance: NA
CDR3aa: CASSVGQYGYTF
CDR3nt: TGCGCCAGCAGCGTCGGACAGTATGGCTACACCTTC

v_gene: TRBV7-9
d_gene: NA
j_gene: TRBJ2-5
abundance: NA
CDR3aa: CASSFFRGPQETQYF
CDR3nt: TGTGCCAGCAGCTTTTTCAGAGGCCCCCAAGAGACCCAGTACTTC

v_gene: TRBV7-9
d_gene: NA
j_gene: TRBJ2-1
abundance: NA
CDR3aa: CASSFTYPLPRLGNEQFF
CDR3nt: TGTGCCAGCAGCTTTACATACCCCCTCCCGAGGCTGGGCAATGAGCAGTTCTTC

v_gene: TRBV27
d_gene: TRBD2
j_gene: TRBJ2-1
abundance: NA
CDR3aa: CASSPLHSGGRNEQFF
CDR3nt: TGTGCCAGCAGCCCACTCCATAGCGGGGGGCGGAATGAGCAGTTCTTC

v_gene: TRBV6-5
d_gene: NA
j_gene: TRBJ1-2
abundance: NA
CDR3aa: CASNPSGNFNGYTF
CDR3nt: TGTGCCAGCAACCCTTCGGGGAACTTCAACGGCTACACCTTC

v_gene: TRBV19
d_gene: NA
j_gene: TRBJ1-5
abundance: NA
CDR3aa: CASSISGQNNQPQHF
CDR3nt: TGTGCCAGTAGTATAAGTGGACAGAACAATCAGCCCCAGCATTTT

v_gene: TRBV6-5
d_gene: NA
j_gene: TRBJ1-2
abundance: NA
CDR3aa: CASSGGVPYGYTF
CDR3nt: TGTGCCAGCTCCGGCGGTGTTCCCTATGGCTACACCTTC

v_gene: TRBV7-8
d_gene: NA
j_gene: TRBJ1-6
abundance: once
CDR3aa: CASSPTGDRSPLHF
CDR3nt: TGTGCCAGCAGCCCCACGGGGGATAGATCACCCCTCCACTTT

v_gene: TRBV3-1/TRBV3-2
d_gene: NA
j_gene: TRBJ2-2
abundance: NA
CDR3aa: CASSRMDSSGELFF
CDR3nt: TGTGCCAGCAGCCGTATGGACAGCTCCGGGGAGCTGTTTTTT

v_gene: TRBV19
d_gene: TRBD1
j_gene: TRBJ2-7
abundance: NA
CDR3aa: CASSIRWGSDRGYEQYF
CDR3nt: TGTGCCAGTAGTATACGTTGGGGCTCGGACAGGGGCTACGAGCAGTACTTC

v_gene: TRBV29-1
d_gene: TRBD1
j_gene: TRBJ1-2
abundance: NA
CDR3aa: CSVRQGGYYGYTF
CDR3nt: TGCAGCGTCAGACAGGGGGGGTACTATGGCTACACCTTC

v_gene: TRBV7-9
d_gene: TRBD1
j_gene: TRBJ1-1
abundance: NA
CDR3aa: CASSLEQGAEAFF
CDR3nt: TGTGCCAGCAGCTTAGAACAGGGGGCGGAAGCTTTCTTT

v_gene: TRBV28
d_gene: NA
j_gene: TRBJ1-2
abundance: NA
CDR3aa: CASSPTGTPYGYTF
CDR3nt: TGTGCCAGCAGCCCCACCGGGACTCCCTATGGCTACACCTTC

v_gene: TRBV7-6
d_gene: NA
j_gene: TRBJ1-5
abundance: NA
CDR3aa: CASSLSGNQPQHF
CDR3nt: TGTGCCAGCAGCTTATCCGGGAATCAGCCCCAGCATTTT